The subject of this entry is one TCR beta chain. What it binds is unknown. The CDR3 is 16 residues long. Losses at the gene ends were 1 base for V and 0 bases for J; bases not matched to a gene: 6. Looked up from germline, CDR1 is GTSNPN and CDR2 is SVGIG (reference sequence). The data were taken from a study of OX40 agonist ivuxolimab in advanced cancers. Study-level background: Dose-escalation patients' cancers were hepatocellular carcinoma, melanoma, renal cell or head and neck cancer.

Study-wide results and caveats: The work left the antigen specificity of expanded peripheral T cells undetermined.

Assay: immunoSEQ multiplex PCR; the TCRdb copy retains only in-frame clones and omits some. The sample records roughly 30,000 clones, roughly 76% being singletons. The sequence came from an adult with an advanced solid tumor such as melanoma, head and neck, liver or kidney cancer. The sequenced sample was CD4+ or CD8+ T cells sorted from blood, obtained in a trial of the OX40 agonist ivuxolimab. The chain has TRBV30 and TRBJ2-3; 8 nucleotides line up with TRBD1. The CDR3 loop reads CAWSDPRGPSTDTQYF. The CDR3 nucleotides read TGTGCCTGGAGTGACCCCAGGGGGCCTAGCACAGATACGCAGTATTTT.